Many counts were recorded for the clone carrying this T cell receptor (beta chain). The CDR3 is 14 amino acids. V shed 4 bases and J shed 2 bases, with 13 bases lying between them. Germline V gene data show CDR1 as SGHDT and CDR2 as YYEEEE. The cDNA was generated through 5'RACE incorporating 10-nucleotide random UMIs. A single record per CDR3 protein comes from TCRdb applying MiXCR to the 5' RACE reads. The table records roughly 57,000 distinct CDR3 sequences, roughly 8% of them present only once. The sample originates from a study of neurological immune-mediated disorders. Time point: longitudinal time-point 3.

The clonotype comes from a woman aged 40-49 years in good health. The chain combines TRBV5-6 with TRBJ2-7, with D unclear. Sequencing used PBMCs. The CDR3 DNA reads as TGTGCCAGCAGCCCCGGGTTCGGACCCTACGAGCAGTACTTC. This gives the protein CASSPGFGPYEQYF.